This TCR beta chain was profiled in a study of blood T cell repertoires in COVID-19. Study background: Samples came from the United States, Italy and Spain, spanning acute and convalescent COVID-19.

Source study methods: Estimated nucleated cell counts came from reference gene primer amplification. The table came from immunoSEQ multiplex PCR; TCRdb's copy has only in-frame clones and leaves some out. Clonal size and the V and J genes are those of that table, whereas D and trimming came from the DNA. In the table there are some 420,000 clones, 85% to 90% of which are singletons. Enrollees, 18 to 89 years old, lived in 24 US areas. Cohorts were based on clinical histories the participants reported. Trimming pared 5 bases from V and 8 bases from J, leaving 13 bases between. This CDR3 contains 13 residues. Germline V gives CDR1 SNHLY, CDR2 FYNNEI.

The sequenced material came from PBMCs or T cells enriched from blood (not recorded which). This sequence originates from a man aged 25-45 years who had recovered from COVID-19. The chain recombines TRBV2 with TRBJ2-1, with D unclear. CDR3 amino acids: CASSYRSLDEQFF. The CDR3 DNA follows: TGTGCCAGCAGTTACAGATCCCTCGATGAGCAGTTCTTC.